What follows describes a single T cell receptor beta chain. The antigen is undetermined. Per germline, CDR1 SGHAT and CDR2 FQNNGV. Trimming left V 5 bases short and J 5 bases short, with 9 bases between. The CDR3 is made up of 12 amino acids. The entry originates in a study of shared clonotypes between healthy human individuals. Notes on the study in general: Rarefaction indicated that sorted-subset sequencing remained incomplete although depth was large. As a rule, naive subsets had a larger estimated richness than memory subsets. Sampling covered nothing but blood. Tissue TCR repertoires likely differ from those found in blood.

Data came from immunoSEQ multiplex PCR; TCRdb stores just in-frame clones and leaves some out. The sample consists of some 500,000 clones, about 96% of them appearing once. The J gene is TRBJ2-5, the V gene TRBV11-2; D call uncertain. Material: naive CD4+ T cells sorted from blood. Subset indicated: CD45RA+ positively selected. This sequence originates from a woman under 40 in good health. This chain's CDR3 is CASSPARETQYF. CDR3 nucleotide sequence: TGTGCCAGCAGCCCGGCCCGGGAGACCCAGTACTTC.